A selection of T cell receptor beta chains follows, all from one sample in a study of cytomegalovirus exposure and HLA in healthy donors. Sequenced by immunoSEQ multiplex PCR; TCRdb stores in-frame clones only, minus some. This table holds under 90,000 clones. The specimen was PBMCs. These receptors came from a female donor in good health and CMV-seropositive. Both conserved end residues are part of each CDR3. Each record gives: J gene, D gene, V gene, CDR3 protein, CDR3 DNA. The D gene is left open where the match is weak.

J: TRBJ2-7
D: .
V: TRBV27
CDR3: CASRLTVRETAYEQYF
DNA: TGTGCCAGCAGACTAACCGTCCGGGAAACTGCCTACGAGCAGTACTTC

J: TRBJ1-2
D: TRBD1
V: TRBV7-9
CDR3: CASSTVGNRGGYGYTF
DNA: TGTGCCAGCAGCACAGTCGGAAACAGGGGAGGCTATGGCTACACCTTC

J: TRBJ2-1
D: TRBD1
V: TRBV9
CDR3: CASSVRDREYDEQFF
DNA: TGTGCCAGCAGTGTCCGGGACAGGGAGTACGATGAGCAGTTCTTC

J: TRBJ2-7
D: TRBD2
V: TRBV7-2
CDR3: CASSLASGLAGGTYEQYF
DNA: TGTGCCAGCAGCTTAGCGTCGGGACTAGCGGGGGGTACGTACGAGCAGTACTTC

J: TRBJ1-2
D: TRBD1
V: TRBV9
CDR3: CASSRGQSGQDGYTF
DNA: TGTGCCAGCAGCAGGGGACAGTCAGGACAGGATGGCTACACCTTC

J: TRBJ2-5
D: .
V: TRBV7-2
CDR3: CASSDRRGWETQYF
DNA: TGTGCCAGCAGCGACCGACGGGGGTGGGAGACCCAGTACTTC

J: TRBJ2-4
D: TRBD1
V: TRBV7-2
CDR3: CASSLRGTGLSLAKNIQYF
DNA: TGTGCCAGCAGCTTAAGGGGGACAGGGCTCTCCCTAGCCAAAAACATTCAGTACTTC

J: TRBJ2-3
D: .
V: TRBV10-2
CDR3: CASKVALGPPAQYF
DNA: TGCGCCAGCAAGGTAGCACTAGGACCCCCCGCGCAGTATTTT

J: TRBJ1-2
D: TRBD1
V: TRBV10-3
CDR3: CAISGQGTGDGYTF
DNA: TGTGCCATCAGTGGGCAAGGGACAGGAGATGGCTACACCTTC

J: TRBJ2-1
D: TRBD2
V: TRBV9
CDR3: CASSVGPPGGSTYNEQFF
DNA: TGTGCCAGCAGCGTAGGTCCCCCCGGCGGGAGTACCTACAATGAGCAGTTCTTC

J: TRBJ2-1
D: TRBD2
V: TRBV9
CDR3: CASSFKREDPDNEQFF
DNA: TGTGCCAGCAGCTTTAAGCGGGAGGACCCAGACAATGAGCAGTTCTTC

J: TRBJ2-5
D: TRBD2
V: TRBV5-1
CDR3: CASSFTSGGVQETQYF
DNA: TGCGCCAGCAGCTTCACTAGCGGGGGGGTGCAAGAGACCCAGTACTTC

J: TRBJ2-3
D: .
V: TRBV29-1
CDR3: CSVDPRSTDTQYF
DNA: TGCAGCGTTGATCCCAGGAGCACAGATACGCAGTATTTT

J: TRBJ2-1
D: TRBD1
V: TRBV5-1
CDR3: CASSLLWTGGNEQFF
DNA: TGCGCCAGCAGCTTGCTATGGACAGGGGGTAATGAGCAGTTCTTC

J: TRBJ2-7
D: TRBD1
V: TRBV29-1
CDR3: CSASGQETAYEQYF
DNA: TGCAGCGCTTCAGGACAGGAAACCGCCTACGAGCAGTACTTC

J: TRBJ2-5
D: TRBD1
V: TRBV19
CDR3: CASSVNRGQETQYF
DNA: TGTGCCAGTAGTGTGAACAGGGGCCAAGAGACCCAGTACTTC

J: TRBJ1-2
D: .
V: TRBV30
CDR3: CAWIRQARSGYTF
DNA: TGTGCCTGGATTAGACAGGCCAGGAGTGGCTACACCTTC

J: TRBJ2-4
D: .
V: TRBV18
CDR3: CASSSEVNIQYF
DNA: TGTGCCAGCTCAAGCGAGGTGAACATTCAGTACTTC

J: TRBJ2-7
D: .
V: TRBV27
CDR3: CASSLVGGEQYF
DNA: TGTGCCAGCAGTTTAGTGGGGGGCGAGCAGTACTTC

J: TRBJ2-1
D: TRBD2
V: TRBV7-2
CDR3: CASSLDSGSFNEQFF
DNA: TGTGCCAGCAGCTTAGATAGCGGGTCTTTCAATGAGCAGTTCTTC

J: TRBJ1-3
D: .
V: TRBV9
CDR3: CASSVRGGPGNTIYF
DNA: TGTGCCAGCAGCGTAAGGGGAGGCCCTGGAAACACCATATATTTT

J: TRBJ1-4
D: .
V: TRBV28
CDR3: CASSFSGDPNEKLFF
DNA: TGTGCCAGCAGTTTTTCAGGGGACCCTAATGAAAAACTGTTTTTT

J: TRBJ1-1
D: TRBD1
V: TRBV6-1
CDR3: CASRRTGLNTEAFF
DNA: TGTGCCAGCAGAAGGACAGGTCTGAACACTGAAGCTTTCTTT

J: TRBJ1-1
D: TRBD1
V: TRBV29-1
CDR3: CSVEARGHQGAEAFF
DNA: TGCAGCGTTGAAGCCCGGGGACACCAGGGGGCTGAAGCTTTCTTT

J: TRBJ1-2
D: .
V: TRBV12-5
CDR3: CASATQTEYGYTF
DNA: TGTGCTAGTGCCACTCAGACAGAATATGGCTACACCTTC

J: TRBJ2-7
D: TRBD2
V: TRBV5-4
CDR3: CASSTGTSEEYF
DNA: TGTGCCAGCAGCACAGGGACTAGCGAAGAGTACTTC

J: TRBJ1-3
D: .
V: TRBV15
CDR3: CATSRGGSGNTIYF
DNA: TGTGCCACCAGCAGAGGAGGTTCTGGAAACACCATATATTTT

J: TRBJ2-1
D: .
V: TRBV6-5
CDR3: CASRARDPHYNEQFF
DNA: TGTGCCAGCAGAGCTAGAGACCCCCATTACAATGAGCAGTTCTTC

J: TRBJ1-5
D: TRBD1
V: TRBV19
CDR3: CASQYQGQGFQPQHF
DNA: TGTGCCAGTCAATACCAGGGACAGGGTTTTCAGCCCCAGCATTTT

J: TRBJ2-5
D: TRBD1
V: TRBV7-9
CDR3: CASSQGQGGETQYF
DNA: TGTGCCAGCAGCCAAGGACAGGGAGGAGAGACCCAGTACTTC

J: TRBJ1-5
D: .
V: TRBV6-6
CDR3: CASKREGNIGPQHF
DNA: TGTGCCAGCAAGAGGGAGGGAAATATAGGGCCCCAGCATTTT

J: TRBJ1-1
D: .
V: TRBV9
CDR3: CASSPTGIYGEAFF
DNA: TGTGCCAGCAGCCCTACAGGAATCTACGGTGAAGCTTTCTTT

J: TRBJ1-6
D: TRBD1
V: TRBV19
CDR3: CATKTTGGYNSPLHF
DNA: TGTGCCACCAAAACGACAGGGGGGTATAATTCACCCCTCCACTTT

J: TRBJ2-7
D: .
V: TRBV28
CDR3: CASSLDQGKSYEQYF
DNA: TGTGCCAGCAGTCTCGATCAGGGGAAATCCTACGAGCAGTACTTC

J: TRBJ1-4
D: TRBD1
V: TRBV6-5
CDR3: CASSLSQGAGEKLFF
DNA: TGTGCCAGCAGTTTATCCCAGGGGGCCGGAGAAAAACTGTTTTTT

J: TRBJ2-2
D: .
V: TRBV6-1
CDR3: CASSGRGALNTGELFF
DNA: TGTGCCAGCAGTGGTCGGGGGGCGCTTAACACCGGGGAGCTGTTTTTT

J: TRBJ2-5
D: TRBD2
V: TRBV14
CDR3: CASSPLAGVRQETQYF
DNA: TGTGCCAGCAGCCCATTAGCGGGAGTGCGCCAAGAGACCCAGTACTTC

J: TRBJ2-1
D: .
V: TRBV19
CDR3: CASSRGSYNEQFF
DNA: TGTGCCAGTAGTCGGGGCTCCTACAATGAGCAGTTCTTC

J: TRBJ2-7
D: TRBD2
V: TRBV7-8
CDR3: CASSTLTSGSNEQYF
DNA: TGTGCCAGCAGCACCCTGACTAGCGGGAGTAACGAGCAGTACTTC

J: TRBJ2-7
D: TRBD2
V: TRBV9
CDR3: CASSSSYKTSGSEQYF
DNA: TGTGCCAGCAGCTCTTCCTATAAGACTAGCGGGAGCGAGCAGTACTTC

J: TRBJ2-3
D: .
V: TRBV7-2
CDR3: CASSLAPRDTQYF
DNA: TGTGCCAGCAGCTTAGCACCCAGAGATACGCAGTATTTT

J: TRBJ2-5
D: .
V: TRBV19
CDR3: CASSIGNGVAKETQYF
DNA: TGTGCCAGTAGTATAGGAAATGGTGTTGCGAAAGAGACCCAGTACTTC

J: TRBJ1-4
D: TRBD1
V: TRBV6-5
CDR3: CASSTGAYNEKLFF
DNA: TGTGCCAGCAGTACAGGGGCTTACAATGAAAAACTGTTTTTT

J: TRBJ1-1
D: .
V: TRBV19
CDR3: CATRQGSTEAFF
DNA: TGTGCCACTCGTCAGGGAAGTACTGAAGCTTTCTTT